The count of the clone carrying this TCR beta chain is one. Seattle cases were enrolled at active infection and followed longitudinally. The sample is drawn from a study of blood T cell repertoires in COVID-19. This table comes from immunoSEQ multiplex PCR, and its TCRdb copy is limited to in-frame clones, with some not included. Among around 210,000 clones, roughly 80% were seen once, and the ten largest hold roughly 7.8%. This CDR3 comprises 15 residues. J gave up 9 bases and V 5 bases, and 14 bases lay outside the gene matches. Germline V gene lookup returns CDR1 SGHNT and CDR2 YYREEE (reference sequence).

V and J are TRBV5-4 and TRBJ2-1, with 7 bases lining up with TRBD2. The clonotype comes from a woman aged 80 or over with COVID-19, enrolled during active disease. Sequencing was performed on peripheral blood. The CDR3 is CASSSGRERFGEQFF. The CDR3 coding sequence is TGTGCCAGCAGTTCAGGGCGGGAGAGGTTCGGTGAGCAGTTCTTC.